This T cell receptor (beta chain) was sequenced in a study of T-cell memory formation after mild COVID-19. The CDR3 consists of 16 residues. CDR1 and CDR2 (germline): LGHNT, FRNRAP. Trimming removed 0 bases from V and 4 bases from J, with 15 bases in between. TCRdb reprocessed the 5' RACE reads via MiXCR and lists one record per CDR3 protein. The repertoire includes about 350,000 distinct CDR3 sequences, roughly 13% of them detected once, and approximately 22% sits in the top ten. This clonotype was found a few times. This TCR was recovered from a young man who had mild COVID-19 (a few samples of this study predate the infection). Cell type and time point are not known. The chain carries TRBV12-5 and TRBJ2-5, with unresolved D. Sequenced: PBMCs or a T cell subset sorted from them (not recorded which). The CDR3 DNA reads TGTGCTAGTGGTTTGGTACGACCAGGCGGTGGAGAGACCCAGTACTTC. Translated: CASGLVRPGGGETQYF.